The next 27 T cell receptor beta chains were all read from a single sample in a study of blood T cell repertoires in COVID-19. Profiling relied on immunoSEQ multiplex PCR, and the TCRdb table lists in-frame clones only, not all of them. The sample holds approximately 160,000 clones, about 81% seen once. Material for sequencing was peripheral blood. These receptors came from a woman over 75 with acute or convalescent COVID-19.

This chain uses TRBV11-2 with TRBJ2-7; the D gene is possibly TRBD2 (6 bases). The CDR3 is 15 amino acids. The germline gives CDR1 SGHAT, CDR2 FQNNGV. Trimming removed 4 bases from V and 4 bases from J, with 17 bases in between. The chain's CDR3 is CASSYTGTLLYEQYF. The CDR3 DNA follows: TGTGCCAGCAGCTACACCGGGACTCTCTTATACGAGCAGTACTTC.

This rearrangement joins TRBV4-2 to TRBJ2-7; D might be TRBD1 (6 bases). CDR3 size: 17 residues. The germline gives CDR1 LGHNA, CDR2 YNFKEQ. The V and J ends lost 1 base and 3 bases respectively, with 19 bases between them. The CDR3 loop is CASSQGRGVRGYYEQYF. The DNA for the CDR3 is TGTGCCAGCAGCCAAGGACGGGGAGTGAGGGGGTACTACGAGCAGTACTTC.

For the CDR3, the DNA is TGTGCCATCAGGGAAAGCGGGAGGGCCGCTGAGCAGTACTTC. It translates to CAIRESGRAAEQYF. This chain connects TRBV10-3 to TRBJ2-7; 10 positions agree with TRBD2. J was trimmed by 7 bases and V by 6 bases; bases with no gene match: 9. The CDR3 sequence is 14 residues long. The germline V gene has CDR1 ENHRY and CDR2 SYGVKD.

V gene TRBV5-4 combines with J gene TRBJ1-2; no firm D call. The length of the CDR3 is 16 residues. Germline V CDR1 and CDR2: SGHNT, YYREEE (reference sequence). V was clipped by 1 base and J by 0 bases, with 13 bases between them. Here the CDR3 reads CASSLIGRLTNYGYTF. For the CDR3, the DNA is TGTGCCAGCAGCTTGATTGGCAGGCTCACTAACTATGGCTACACCTTC.

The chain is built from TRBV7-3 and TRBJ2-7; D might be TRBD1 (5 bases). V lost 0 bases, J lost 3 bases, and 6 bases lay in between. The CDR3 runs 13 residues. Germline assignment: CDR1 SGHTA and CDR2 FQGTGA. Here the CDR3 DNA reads TGTGCCAGCAGCTTAACTCAGGGCTACGAGCAGTACTTC. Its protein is CASSLTQGYEQYF. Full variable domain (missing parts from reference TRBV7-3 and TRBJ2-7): GAGVSQTPSNKVTEKGKYVELRCDPISGHTALYWYRQSLGQGPEFLIYFQGTGAADDSGLPNDRFFAVRPEGSVSTLKIQRTERGDSAVYLCASSLTQGYEQYFGPGTRLTVT.

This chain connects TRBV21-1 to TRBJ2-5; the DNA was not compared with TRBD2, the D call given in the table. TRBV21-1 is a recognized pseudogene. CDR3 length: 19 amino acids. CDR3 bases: TGTGCCAGCAGCAAAGGTTGTAAATTCGCGGGAGGGCCGGGAGAGACCCAGTACTTC. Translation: CASSKGCKFAGGPGETQYF.

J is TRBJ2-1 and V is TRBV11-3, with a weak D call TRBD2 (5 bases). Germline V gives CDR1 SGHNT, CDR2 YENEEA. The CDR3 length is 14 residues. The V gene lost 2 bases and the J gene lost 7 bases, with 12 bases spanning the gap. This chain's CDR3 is CASSLSPRGNEQFF. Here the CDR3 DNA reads TGTGCCAGCAGCTTATCACCACGGGGAAATGAGCAGTTCTTC.

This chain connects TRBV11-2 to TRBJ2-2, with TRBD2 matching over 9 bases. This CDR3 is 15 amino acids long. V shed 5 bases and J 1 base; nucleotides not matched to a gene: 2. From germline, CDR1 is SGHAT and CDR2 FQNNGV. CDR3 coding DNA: TGTGCCAGCAGCGCACTAGCGGGGAACACCGGGGAGCTGTTTTTT. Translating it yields CASSALAGNTGELFF.

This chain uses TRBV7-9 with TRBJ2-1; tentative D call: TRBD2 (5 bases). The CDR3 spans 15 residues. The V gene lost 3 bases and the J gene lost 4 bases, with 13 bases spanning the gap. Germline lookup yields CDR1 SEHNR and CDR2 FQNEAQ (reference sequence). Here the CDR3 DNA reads TGTGCCAGCAGCTTCAGTCGGGGAGATTACAATGAGCAGTTCTTC. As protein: CASSFSRGDYNEQFF.

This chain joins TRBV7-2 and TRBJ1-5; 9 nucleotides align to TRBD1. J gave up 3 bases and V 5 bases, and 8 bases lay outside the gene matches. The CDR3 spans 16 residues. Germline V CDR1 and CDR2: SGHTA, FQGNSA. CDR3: CASSRSGQGTNQPQHF. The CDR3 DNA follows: TGTGCCAGCAGCCGGTCGGGACAGGGAACCAATCAGCCCCAGCATTTT. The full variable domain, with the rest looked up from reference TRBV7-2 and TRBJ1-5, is GAGVSQSPSNKVTEKGKDVELRCDPISGHTALYWYRQSLGQGLEFLIYFQGNSAPDKSGLPSDRFSAERTGGSVSTLTIQRTQQEDSAVYLCASSRSGQGTNQPQHFGDGTRLSIL.

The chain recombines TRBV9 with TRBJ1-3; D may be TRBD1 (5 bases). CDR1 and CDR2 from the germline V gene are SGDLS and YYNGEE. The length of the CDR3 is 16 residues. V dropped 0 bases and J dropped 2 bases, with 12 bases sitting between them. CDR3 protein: CASSVGAQGTGNTIYF. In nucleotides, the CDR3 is TGTGCCAGCAGCGTAGGGGCCCAGGGAACTGGAAACACCATATATTTT.

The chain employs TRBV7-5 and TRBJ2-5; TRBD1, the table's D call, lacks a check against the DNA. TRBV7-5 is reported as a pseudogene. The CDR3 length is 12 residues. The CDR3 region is CAKDRVKETQYF. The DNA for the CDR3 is TGTGCCAAGGACAGGGTAAAAGAGACCCAGTACTTC.

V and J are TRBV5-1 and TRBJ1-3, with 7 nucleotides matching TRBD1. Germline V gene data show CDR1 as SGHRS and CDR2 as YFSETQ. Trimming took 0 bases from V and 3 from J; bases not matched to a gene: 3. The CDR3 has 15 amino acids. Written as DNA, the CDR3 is TGCGCCAGCAGCTTGGACAGGGGCGGTGGAAACACCATATATTTT. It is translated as CASSLDRGGGNTIYF. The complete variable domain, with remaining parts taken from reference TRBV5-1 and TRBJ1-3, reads KAGVTQTPRYLIKTRGQQVTLSCSPISGHRSVSWYQQTPGQGLQFLFEYFSETQRNKGNFPGRFSGRQFSNSRSEMNVSTLELGDSALYLCASSLDRGGGNTIYFGEGSWLTVV.

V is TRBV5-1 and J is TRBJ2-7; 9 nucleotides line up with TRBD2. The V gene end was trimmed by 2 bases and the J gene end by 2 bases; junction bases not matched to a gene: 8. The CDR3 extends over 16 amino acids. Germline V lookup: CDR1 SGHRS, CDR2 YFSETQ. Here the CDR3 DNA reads TGCGCCAGCAGCTTATCGCCAGCGGGGGGCCCCTACGAGCAGTACTTC. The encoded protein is CASSLSPAGGPYEQYF.

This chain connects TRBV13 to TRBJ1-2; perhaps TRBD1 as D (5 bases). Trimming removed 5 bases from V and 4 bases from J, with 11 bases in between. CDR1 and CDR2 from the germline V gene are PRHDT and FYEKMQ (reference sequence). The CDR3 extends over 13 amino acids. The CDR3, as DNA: TGTGCCAGCAGCAGGGGTCGGAGCTATGGCTACACCTTC. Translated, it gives CASSRGRSYGYTF.

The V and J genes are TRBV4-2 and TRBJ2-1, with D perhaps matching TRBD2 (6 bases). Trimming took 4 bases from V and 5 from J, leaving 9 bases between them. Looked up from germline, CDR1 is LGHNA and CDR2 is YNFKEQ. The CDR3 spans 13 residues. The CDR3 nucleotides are TGTGCCAGCAGCCGGGGGGAAGACAATGAGCAGTTCTTC. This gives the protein CASSRGEDNEQFF.

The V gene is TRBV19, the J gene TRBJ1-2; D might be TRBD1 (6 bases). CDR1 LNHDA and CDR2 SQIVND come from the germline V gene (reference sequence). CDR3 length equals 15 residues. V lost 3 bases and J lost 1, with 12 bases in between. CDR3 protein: CASSIVTGINYGYTF. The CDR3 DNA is TGTGCCAGTAGTATTGTTACAGGGATTAACTATGGCTACACCTTC.

CDR3 DNA: TGTGCCAGCAGCTTGTCGAGGCTGGTCGACTATGGCTACACCTTC. Its translation is CASSLSRLVDYGYTF. The chain joins TRBV5-5 to TRBJ1-2, with unresolved D. V lost 1 base to trimming and J lost 3 bases, with 13 bases between them. The CDR3 sequence is 15 residues long. The germline V gene encodes CDR1 SGHKS and CDR2 YYEKEE (reference sequence). Filled out from reference TRBV5-5 and TRBJ1-2, the complete variable domain reads DAGVTQSPTHLIKTRGQQVTLRCSPISGHKSVSWYQQVLGQGPQFIFQYYEKEERGRGNFPDRFSARQFPNYSSELNVNALLLGDSALYLCASSLSRLVDYGYTFGSGTRLTVV.

The CDR3 loop reads CASSYSAGSYNSPLHF. The CDR3 DNA reads TGTGCCAGCAGCTATAGCGCGGGCTCCTATAATTCACCCCTCCACTTT. This chain joins TRBV7-9 and TRBJ1-6; D unclear. The germline V gene encodes CDR1 SEHNR and CDR2 FQNEAQ (reference sequence). V lost 4 bases and J lost 0, with 10 bases in between. This CDR3 is built from 16 residues.

The CDR3: CASSSAGHLYEQYF. The CDR3 nucleotides are TGTGCCAGTAGTTCGGCAGGGCACCTCTACGAGCAGTACTTC. The gene calls are TRBV19 and TRBJ2-7; D may be TRBD1 (5 bases). Germline CDR1 and CDR2: LNHDA and SQIVND (reference sequence). This CDR3 has 14 residues. Trimming stripped 5 bases from V and 3 bases from J, with 14 bases between.

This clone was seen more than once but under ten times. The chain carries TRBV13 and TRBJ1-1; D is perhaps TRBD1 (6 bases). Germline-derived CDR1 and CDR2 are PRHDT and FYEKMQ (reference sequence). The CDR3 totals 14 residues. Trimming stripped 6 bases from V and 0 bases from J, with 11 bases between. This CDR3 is CASRQDSLNTEAFF. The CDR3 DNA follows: TGTGCCAGCAGGCAGGACAGCTTGAACACTGAAGCTTTCTTT.

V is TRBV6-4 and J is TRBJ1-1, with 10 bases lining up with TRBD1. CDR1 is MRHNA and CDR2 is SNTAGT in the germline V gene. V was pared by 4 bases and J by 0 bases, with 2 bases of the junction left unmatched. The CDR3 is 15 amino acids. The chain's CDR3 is CASSADRGLNTEAFF. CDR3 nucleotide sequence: TGTGCCAGCAGTGCGGACAGGGGGTTGAACACTGAAGCTTTCTTT.

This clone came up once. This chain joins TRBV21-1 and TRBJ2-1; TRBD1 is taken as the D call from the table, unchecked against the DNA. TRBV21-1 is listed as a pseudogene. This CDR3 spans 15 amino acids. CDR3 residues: CASSTTKDRGNEQFF. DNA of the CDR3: TGTGCCAGCAGCACGACTAAGGACAGGGGCAATGAGCAGTTCTTC.

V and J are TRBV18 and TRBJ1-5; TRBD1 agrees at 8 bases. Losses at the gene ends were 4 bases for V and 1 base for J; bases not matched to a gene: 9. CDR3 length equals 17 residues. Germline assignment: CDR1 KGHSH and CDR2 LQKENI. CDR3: CASSLSPGQVSNQPQHF. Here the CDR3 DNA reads TGTGCCAGCTCACTTAGCCCGGGACAGGTGAGCAATCAGCCCCAGCATTTT.

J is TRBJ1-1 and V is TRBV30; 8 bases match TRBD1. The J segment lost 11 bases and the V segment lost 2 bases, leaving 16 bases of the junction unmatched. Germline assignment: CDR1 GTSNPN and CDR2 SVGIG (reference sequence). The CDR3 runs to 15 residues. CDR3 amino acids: CAWSHPTGEALGAFF. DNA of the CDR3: TGTGCCTGGAGTCATCCGACAGGGGAAGCGCTGGGGGCTTTCTTT.

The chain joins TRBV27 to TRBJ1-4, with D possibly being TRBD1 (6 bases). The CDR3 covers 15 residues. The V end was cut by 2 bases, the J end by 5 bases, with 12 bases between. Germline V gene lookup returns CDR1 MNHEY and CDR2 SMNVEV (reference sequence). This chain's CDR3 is CASSLRHGTNEKLFF. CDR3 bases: TGTGCCAGCAGTTTACGGCATGGGACAAATGAAAAACTGTTTTTT.

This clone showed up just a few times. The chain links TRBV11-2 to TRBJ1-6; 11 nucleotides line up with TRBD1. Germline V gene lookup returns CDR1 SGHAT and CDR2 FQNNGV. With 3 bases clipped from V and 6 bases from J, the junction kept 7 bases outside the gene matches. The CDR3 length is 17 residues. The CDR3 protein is CASSLWDRGFLNSPLHF. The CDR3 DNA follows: TGTGCCAGCAGCTTGTGGGACAGGGGGTTCCTTAATTCACCCCTCCACTTT.